These 17 T cell receptor beta chains were sequenced from one sample in a study of blood T cell repertoires in COVID-19. Clones were read by immunoSEQ multiplex PCR, and TCRdb kept only the in-frame ones, dropping some. The sample comprises some 320,000 clones, 89% of which are singletons, and roughly 2.9% rests with the top ten. Sequenced sample: PBMCs or T cells enriched from blood (not recorded which). The receptors were sampled from a woman between 45 and 60 years old who had been exposed to COVID-19.

The gene calls are TRBV30 and TRBJ1-2; a possible D gene is TRBD1 (6 bases). Per germline, CDR1 GTSNPN and CDR2 SVGIG (reference sequence). The ends were cut back, 7 bases at V and 8 bases at J, with 17 bases in the middle. The CDR3 has 12 amino acids. The CDR3 protein is CALKTGPRGYTF. The CDR3 region has the DNA TGTGCCTTAAAGACAGGCCCCCGGGGCTACACCTTC. The full variable domain, its missing parts supplied by reference TRBV30 and TRBJ1-2, is SQTIHQWPATLVQPVGSPLSLECTVEGTSNPNLYWYRQAAGRGLQLLFYSVGIGQISSEVPQNLSASRPQDRQFILSSKKLLLSDSGFYLCALKTGPRGYTFGSGTRLTVV.

This clone has only a few counts. The chain links TRBV28 to TRBJ1-2; unclear D gene. V lost 3 bases, J lost 0 bases, and 5 bases lay in between. Germline CDR1 and CDR2: MDHEN and SYDVKM. The length of the CDR3 is 13 residues. CDR3 protein: CASSLRSNYGYTF. The CDR3 DNA reads TGTGCCAGCAGTTTGAGGTCTAACTATGGCTACACCTTC.

J is TRBJ2-2 and V is TRBV2; 15 positions match TRBD2. With V trimmed by 10 bases and J by 5 bases, 5 bases remained unmatched. This CDR3 comprises 15 residues. Looked up from germline, CDR1 is SNHLY and CDR2 is FYNNEI. The CDR3 sequence: CATNGLAGGTGELFF. The CDR3 DNA reads TGTGCCACCAACGGACTAGCGGGGGGGACCGGGGAGCTGTTTTTT.

V gene TRBV5-6 combines with J gene TRBJ1-2; D is uncertain. The CDR3 length is 13 residues. V lost 4 bases to trimming and J lost 2 bases, with 9 bases between them. The germline V gene has CDR1 SGHDT and CDR2 YYEEEE. CDR3 DNA: TGTGCCAGCAGCCTTCGTGGCAACTATGGCTACACCTTC. Translated, it gives CASSLRGNYGYTF.

J is TRBJ1-2 and V is TRBV19, with 10 bases identical to TRBD1. V was clipped by 5 bases and J by 13 bases; unmatched bases: 16. The CDR3 extends over 15 amino acids. In germline, CDR1 is LNHDA, CDR2 SQIVND (reference sequence). CDR3 loop: CASSVTGTGETEGTF. The CDR3 bases are TGTGCCAGTAGTGTGACCGGGACAGGGGAAACAGAAGGCACCTTC.

This clone was seen once. The rearrangement joins TRBV14 to TRBJ1-1; D remains ambiguous. With 6 bases removed from V and 3 bases from J, the gap between germline ends came to 14 bases. Germline assignment: CDR1 SGHDN and CDR2 FVKESK. There are 14 residues in the CDR3. Written as DNA, the CDR3 is TGTGCCAGCAGGGGAGGGCTGGGGTACACTGAAGCTTTCTTT. It encodes CASRGGLGYTEAFF.

This clone has a handful of counts. CDR3 sequence: CASSDILGAGANEKLFF. CDR3 coding DNA: TGTGCCAGCAGTGATATTTTGGGTGCAGGGGCTAATGAAAAACTGTTTTTT. The chain has TRBV2 and TRBJ1-4; possibly TRBD1 for D (6 bases). The CDR3 length is 17 residues. Germline CDR1 SNHLY, CDR2 FYNNEI. Trimming removed 3 bases from V and 3 bases from J, with 17 bases in between.

CDR3 sequence (DNA): TGCGCCAGCAGCCAACCCGGGACAGGGGTTTTGAACACTGAAGCTTTCTTT. Amino acids: CASSQPGTGVLNTEAFF. The V call is TRBV4-1, the J call TRBJ1-1; TRBD1 aligns across 10 bases. With V trimmed by 2 bases and J by 0 bases, 6 bases remained unmatched. CDR3 length: 17 residues. CDR1 and CDR2 from the germline V gene are MGHRA and YSYEKL.

The genes are TRBV27 and TRBJ1-6, with TRBD1 matching over 8 bases. The CDR3 runs 17 residues. Losses at the gene ends were 6 bases for V and 8 bases for J; bases not matched to a gene: 15. The V gene's germline CDR1 is MNHEY and CDR2 SMNVEV (reference sequence). This CDR3 is CASSFRDRPQFDSPLHF. As DNA, the CDR3 is TGTGCCAGCAGCTTCCGGGACAGGCCCCAATTTGATTCACCCCTCCACTTT.

The rearrangement joins TRBV7-2 to TRBJ1-1; D is possibly TRBD1 (5 bases). The CDR3 length is 16 residues. V dropped 5 bases and J dropped 8 bases, with 24 bases sitting between them. The germline gives CDR1 SGHTA, CDR2 FQGNSA. CDR3 loop: CASSPNPVFGRAEAFF. The DNA for the CDR3 is TGTGCCAGCAGCCCGAATCCCGTTTTTGGCAGGGCCGAAGCTTTCTTT.

In its sample, this clone was seen a few times. The V and J genes are TRBV5-1 and TRBJ1-1; the D is unclear. The ends were cut back, 5 bases at V and 4 bases at J, with 12 bases in the middle. The CDR3 is made up of 13 amino acids. CDR1 and CDR2 from the germline V gene are SGHRS and YFSETQ. CDR3 DNA: TGCGCCAGCAGTCAAGACACTTTCACTGAAGCTTTCTTT. It is translated as CASSQDTFTEAFF. Supplemented by reference TRBV5-1 and TRBJ1-1, the full variable domain reads KAGVTQTPRYLIKTRGQQVTLSCSPISGHRSVSWYQQTPGQGLQFLFEYFSETQRNKGNFPGRFSGRQFSNSRSEMNVSTLELGDSALYLCASSQDTFTEAFFGQGTRLTVV.

This chain uses TRBV5-1 with TRBJ2-5, with 10 bases matching TRBD1. The CDR3 totals 15 residues. Per the germline V gene, CDR1 is SGHRS and CDR2 is YFSETQ. V lost 2 bases, J lost 2 bases, and 3 bases stayed unmatched. This CDR3 is CASSLGTGDQETQYF. Here the CDR3 DNA reads TGCGCCAGCAGCTTAGGGACAGGGGATCAAGAGACCCAGTACTTC.

This clone showed up just once. This chain connects TRBV19 to TRBJ2-1; 12 bases are a match to TRBD1. The CDR3 is 14 amino acids. With V trimmed by 6 bases and J by 9 bases, 6 bases remained unmatched. Germline CDR1 LNHDA, CDR2 SQIVND (reference sequence). The chain's CDR3 is CASRYQGQGAEQFF. As DNA, the CDR3 is TGTGCCAGTAGGTATCAGGGACAGGGGGCTGAGCAGTTCTTC.

V usage is TRBV10-3 and J usage is TRBJ1-2; D is unresolved. The CDR3 consists of 14 residues. Trimming pared 9 bases from V and 7 bases from J, leaving 21 bases between. CDR1 and CDR2 from the germline V gene are ENHRY and SYGVKD. Written as DNA, the CDR3 is TGTGCCATTAATAATCAAGGGAGTACGGCTGGCTACACCTTC. Translated: CAINNQGSTAGYTF.

V and J are TRBV27 and TRBJ2-2; 8 bases line up with TRBD1. The CDR3 extends over 17 amino acids. Germline-derived CDR1 and CDR2 are MNHEY and SMNVEV (reference sequence). Trimming at V came to 2 bases and at J to 4 bases, leaving 9 bases not matched to a gene. CDR3 residues: CASSLDRDRLGTGELFF. The CDR3, as DNA: TGTGCCAGCAGTTTAGACCGGGACAGGTTAGGCACCGGGGAGCTGTTTTTT.

This chain joins TRBV7-9 and TRBJ1-2, with 10 bases that match TRBD1. The CDR3 is 14 amino acids. V lost 4 bases, J lost 7 bases, and 6 bases stayed unmatched. Germline CDR1 reads SEHNR; CDR2 reads FQNEAQ (reference sequence). CDR3 in amino acids: CASSSTDRGGGYTF. The CDR3 coding sequence is TGTGCCAGCAGCTCCACGGACAGGGGGGGTGGCTACACCTTC.

V and J are TRBV7-8 and TRBJ2-7, with D maybe TRBD2 (6 bases). The germline gives CDR1 SGHVS, CDR2 FQNEAQ. The length of the CDR3 is 16 residues. V dropped 6 bases and J dropped 2 bases, with 20 bases sitting between them. This CDR3 reads CASRQIAGTSTYEQYF. In DNA form, the CDR3 reads TGTGCCAGCAGACAGATAGCCGGGACTTCAACCTACGAGCAGTACTTC.